This T cell receptor beta chain was recorded in a study of T-cell memory formation after mild COVID-19. Study as a whole: In these data, TCR clusters were largely donor specific.

Constant-segment-primed 5'RACE gave TCR alpha and TCR beta cDNA libraries with sample barcodes and UMIs. TCRdb re-called the 5' RACE reads with MiXCR, one entry per CDR3 protein. The table includes fewer than 500,000 distinct CDR3 sequences, around 27% detected once. A note on this clonotype: Its cognate antigen is unknown.

Trimming removed 0 bases at V and 5 bases at J, with 18 bases between. This CDR3 is built from 16 residues. Germline CDR1 is SGDLS and CDR2 is YYNGEE. Study-wide points: The study found contracting CD4+ clones mainly in CM and EM and contracting CD8+ clones in EMRA.

This receptor was taken from an adult woman who had mild COVID-19 (a few samples of this study predate the infection). Cell type and time point are not known. The chain combines TRBV9 with TRBJ2-7; D might be TRBD1 (6 bases). The sequencing sample was made of PBMCs or a T cell subset sorted from them (not recorded which). Here the CDR3 reads CASSVGMSGQGNEQYF. CDR3 nucleotide sequence: TGTGCCAGCAGCGTAGGGATGTCGGGGCAGGGGAACGAGCAGTACTTC.